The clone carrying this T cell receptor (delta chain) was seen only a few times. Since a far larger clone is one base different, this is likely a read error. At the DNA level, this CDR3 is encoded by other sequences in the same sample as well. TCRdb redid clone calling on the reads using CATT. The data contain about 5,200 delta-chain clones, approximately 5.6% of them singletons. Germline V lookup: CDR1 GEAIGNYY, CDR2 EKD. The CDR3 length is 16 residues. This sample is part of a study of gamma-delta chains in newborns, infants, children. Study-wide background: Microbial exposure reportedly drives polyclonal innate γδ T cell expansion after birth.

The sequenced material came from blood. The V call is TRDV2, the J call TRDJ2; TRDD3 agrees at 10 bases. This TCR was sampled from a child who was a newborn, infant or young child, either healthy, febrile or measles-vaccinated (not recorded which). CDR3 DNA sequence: TGTGCCTGTGACACCGTGGGGGATACTTTGACAGCGCAACTCTTCTTT. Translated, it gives CACDTVGDTLTAQLFF.